The next 21 T cell receptor beta chains were all read from a single sample in a study of blood T cell repertoires in COVID-19. Method: immunoSEQ multiplex PCR; TCRdb's copy keeps in-frame clones and lacks some. The sample includes 250,000 or so clones, around 84% of them seen just once. The sequencing input was PBMCs or T cells enriched from blood (not recorded which). The origin of the receptors is a woman between 45 and 60 years old who had been exposed to COVID-19.

In this sample, this clone turned up once. V and J are TRBV6-5 and TRBJ1-2; 8 nucleotides agree with TRBD1. The germline V gene has CDR1 MNHEY and CDR2 SVGAGI. The CDR3 contains 15 residues. Germline trimming cut 4 bases from V and 4 bases from J; bases unmatched to any gene: 8. In DNA, the CDR3 is TGTGCCAGCAGTTTACAGGGGGTCGGAACCTATGGCTACACCTTC. Translated, it gives CASSLQGVGTYGYTF.

This clone has only a few counts. The chain combines TRBV19 with TRBJ1-4, with 11 bases fitting TRBD1. J gave up 5 bases and V 8 bases, and 1 base lay outside the gene matches. Germline lookup yields CDR1 LNHDA and CDR2 SQIVND (reference sequence). The CDR3 has 13 amino acids. The CDR3 region has the DNA TGTGCCAGTGGGGACAGGGGGAATGAAAAACTGTTTTTT. Its translation is CASGDRGNEKLFF.

This clone turned up a few times. The rearrangement uses TRBV5-1 and TRBJ1-3; D is unclear. There are 13 residues in the CDR3. Germline CDR1 reads SGHRS; CDR2 reads YFSETQ. V was shortened by 0 bases and J by 7 bases, with 8 bases between the two germline ends. The CDR3, as DNA: TGCGCCAGCAGCTTGGACAGCGGGAACACCATATATTTT. Protein product: CASSLDSGNTIYF. The full variable domain, its missing parts supplied by reference TRBV5-1 and TRBJ1-3, is KAGVTQTPRYLIKTRGQQVTLSCSPISGHRSVSWYQQTPGQGLQFLFEYFSETQRNKGNFPGRFSGRQFSNSRSEMNVSTLELGDSALYLCASSLDSGNTIYFGEGSWLTVV.

The chain employs TRBV25-1 and TRBJ1-1, with D perhaps matching TRBD1 (6 bases). Trimming cost V 1 base and J 3 bases, with 9 bases left between them. The CDR3 runs 14 residues. Per the germline V gene, CDR1 is MGHDK and CDR2 is SYGVNS. CDR3 bases: TGTGCCAGCAGTGAATTCGGGGGGCACACTGAAGCTTTCTTT. Residues: CASSEFGGHTEAFF.

This chain links TRBV15 with TRBJ2-5; 9 bases agree with TRBD1. Per the germline V gene, CDR1 is LNHNV and CDR2 is YYDKDF (reference sequence). The junction had 18 bases not matched to a gene; V was cut back by 0 bases and J by 7 bases. This CDR3 has 19 residues. CDR3 sequence: CATSRDVGQGLILPGTQYF. CDR3 bases: TGTGCCACCAGCAGAGATGTGGGACAGGGACTGATCTTGCCGGGGACCCAGTACTTC.

This rearrangement joins TRBV18 to TRBJ2-7; D might be TRBD1 (5 bases). Germline CDR1 and CDR2: KGHSH and LQKENI. V dropped 2 bases and J dropped 3 bases, with 11 bases sitting between them. This CDR3 is built from 14 residues. The CDR3: CASSPDSFGYEQYF. The CDR3 DNA is TGTGCCAGCTCACCAGACAGTTTCGGCTACGAGCAGTACTTC.

The rearrangement links TRBV19 to TRBJ1-3, with TRBD1 identical over 7 bases. V gave up 7 bases and J gave up 0 bases; unmatched junction bases: 6. The CDR3 contains 15 residues. Germline values: CDR1 LNHDA, CDR2 SQIVND (reference sequence). CDR3 nucleotides: TGTGCCAGTAAAGGACAGGTAGTCTCTGGAAACACCATATATTTT. Its protein product is CASKGQVVSGNTIYF.

A few counts support this clone. The CDR3 sequence: CASSVDDRGSEAFF. The CDR3 DNA reads TGTGCCAGCAGTGTAGACGACAGGGGTTCTGAAGCTTTCTTT. The chain joins TRBV27 to TRBJ1-1; 8 bases align to TRBD1. This CDR3 comprises 14 residues. CDR1 MNHEY and CDR2 SMNVEV come from the germline V gene (reference sequence). The ends lost 5 bases at V and 6 bases at J; junction bases unmatched: 8.

This chain uses TRBV6-2 or TRBV6-3 with TRBJ1-2; 8 bases match TRBD1. The CDR3 is 16 amino acids. V gave up 6 bases and J gave up 4 bases; unmatched junction bases: 13. In germline, CDR1 is MNHEY, CDR2 SVGEGT. The CDR3 DNA is TGTGCCAGCAGCTGGAGACAGGGGACAGGTGGCTATGGCTACACCTTC. Its protein product is CASSWRQGTGGYGYTF.

This sequence joins TRBV2 and TRBJ1-1, with D maybe TRBD1 (5 bases). The CDR3 extends over 12 amino acids. Trimming left V 8 bases short and J 8 bases short, with 15 bases between. Germline V gene data show CDR1 as SNHLY and CDR2 as FYNNEI. Here the CDR3 reads CASDLGEGEAFF. The CDR3 DNA reads TGTGCCAGCGATTTGGGGGAGGGCGAAGCTTTCTTT.

V and J are TRBV5-8 and TRBJ2-1; D is ambiguous. CDR3 length: 14 amino acids. The germline V gene encodes CDR1 SGHTS and CDR2 YDEGEE. Trimming left V 0 bases short and J 5 bases short, with 9 bases between. The CDR3, as DNA: TGTGCCAGCAGCTTGGGCGCAAACCACAATGAGCAGTTCTTC. Its translation: CASSLGANHNEQFF.

V and J are TRBV10-3 and TRBJ1-5, with a tentative D call TRBD1 (6 bases). CDR3 length: 15 amino acids. Germline CDR1 is ENHRY and CDR2 is SYGVKD. The V end lost 6 bases, the J end lost 0 bases, and 12 bases lay between the germline ends. The CDR3 reads CAISDQGYSNQPQHF. CDR3 DNA: TGTGCCATCAGCGATCAGGGGTATAGCAATCAGCCCCAGCATTTT.

The rearrangement links TRBV28 to TRBJ1-3; D not certain. This CDR3 contains 16 residues. Trimming stripped 4 bases from V and 4 bases from J, with 17 bases between. CDR1 and CDR2 (germline): MDHEN, SYDVKM. The CDR3 protein is CASSSPGVGEGNTIYF. CDR3 sequence (DNA): TGTGCCAGCAGTTCTCCCGGGGTGGGAGAGGGAAACACCATATATTTT.

The chain is built from TRBV15 and TRBJ2-1; 8 nucleotides agree with TRBD1. The CDR3 sequence is 17 residues long. Per germline, CDR1 LNHNV and CDR2 YYDKDF (reference sequence). V trimming: 1 base; J trimming: 4 bases; junction bases outside the gene matches: 9. The CDR3 nucleotides are TGTGCCACCAGCAGAGCCCCACAGGGGGTGGGGTACAATGAGCAGTTCTTC. It codes for CATSRAPQGVGYNEQFF.

In DNA, the CDR3 is TGTGCCATCAGTGAGGACAGGGATAGAGCTTTCTTT. Protein product: CAISEDRDRAFF. V gene TRBV10-3 combines with J gene TRBJ1-1; 7 bases are a match to TRBD1. Germline V gene lookup returns CDR1 ENHRY and CDR2 SYGVKD. The V segment lost 2 bases and the J segment 10 bases; nucleotides outside the gene matches: 4. The length of the CDR3 is 12 residues.

Comments on this clone: The same CDR3 can be traced to other DNA sequences in this sample. The chain recombines TRBV19 with TRBJ1-4; D is ambiguous. CDR3 length equals 14 residues. Germline assignment: CDR1 LNHDA and CDR2 SQIVND (reference sequence). V was trimmed by 1 base and J by 5 bases, leaving 8 bases between them. This CDR3 reads CASSIGGGNEKLFF. CDR3 in DNA: TGTGCCAGTAGTATAGGAGGAGGGAATGAAAAACTGTTTTTT.

The V and J genes are TRBV19 and TRBJ1-6, with 10 nucleotides matching TRBD1. The CDR3 loop spans 18 amino acids. CDR1 is LNHDA, CDR2 SQIVND, per germline (reference sequence). The V gene end was trimmed by 5 bases and the J gene end by 1 base; junction bases not matched to a gene: 8. CDR3 in amino acids: CASSWTGGRSSYNSPLHF. The CDR3 coding sequence is TGTGCCAGTAGTTGGACAGGGGGACGGTCGTCCTATAATTCACCCCTCCACTTT.

This chain connects TRBV7-2 to TRBJ1-2, with D maybe TRBD1 (5 bases). The V gene lost 1 base and the J gene lost 8 bases, with 14 bases spanning the gap. Germline CDR1 is SGHTA and CDR2 is FQGNSA. This CDR3 comprises 14 residues. As DNA, the CDR3 is TGTGCCAGCAGCTTAGTGGGCGGGGGAGGCGGCTACACCTTC. Translated: CASSLVGGGGGYTF.

The V call is TRBV30, the J call TRBJ1-2, with a possible D match to TRBD1 (5 bases). Germline V gene sequence: CDR1 GTSNPN, CDR2 SVGIG (reference sequence). The V gene lost 0 bases and the J gene lost 7 bases, with 15 bases spanning the gap. This CDR3 region has 14 residues. For the CDR3, the DNA is TGTGCCTGGAGTGTGGCAGGGTCCGCGAGTGGCTACACCTTC. It is translated as CAWSVAGSASGYTF.

CDR3 protein: CASSIRDTGELFF. In DNA, the CDR3 is TGTGCCAGCAGCATCCGGGACACCGGGGAGCTGTTTTTT. This chain connects TRBV6-2 or TRBV6-3 to TRBJ2-2; D gene unclear. The CDR3 spans 13 residues. V was trimmed by 6 bases and J by 3 bases, leaving 8 bases between them. Germline-derived CDR1 and CDR2 are MNHEY and SVGEGT.

This clone showed up just once. V and J are TRBV28 and TRBJ2-6, with a weak D call TRBD2 (7 bases). The CDR3 length is 16 residues. From germline, CDR1 is MDHEN and CDR2 SYDVKM. V was trimmed by 3 bases and J by 2 bases, leaving 11 bases between them. CDR3 in DNA: TGTGCCAGCAGTTTTCGGGGGGCGGCTGGGGCCAACGTCCTGACTTTC. Translating gives CASSFRGAAGANVLTF.